The 9 T cell receptor beta chains below come from one sample, sequenced in a study of regulatory T cells in long-lasting Graves disease. Combining iRepertoire HTBI primers with Arm-PCR of CDR3 regions, the authors built TCR beta libraries. Using its own MiXCR run on the multiplex PCR reads, TCRdb lists one record per CDR3 protein. The data hold about 340,000 distinct CDR3 sequences, with 15% to 20% observed a single time. The time point here: persistent/refractory GD, antithyroid drugs over 5 years with positive TRAb. Researchers made the TCR library from RNA that was extracted from PBMCs. Sequenced here: peripheral blood mononuclear cells (PBMCs), sampled when the disease was refractory, from a patient treated with antithyroid drugs. The receptors were sampled from a female donor with Graves disease.

The CDR3 loop is CAISETGGANYGYTF. CDR3 DNA: TGTGCCATCAGTGAGACAGGGGGAGCTAACTATGGCTACACCTTC. The genes are TRBV10-3 and TRBJ1-2, with 8 nucleotides matching TRBD1. CDR3 length equals 15 residues. Germline V gene data show CDR1 as ENHRY and CDR2 as SYGVKD. The junction had 2 bases not matched to a gene; V was cut back by 2 bases and J by 0 bases.

For the CDR3, the DNA is TGTGCCTGGTCGAGGAGTTGGAATCAGCCCCAGCATTTT. Translating it yields CAWSRSWNQPQHF. The rearrangement links TRBV30 to TRBJ1-5; D remains unclear. Looked up from germline, CDR1 is GTSNPN and CDR2 is SVGIG (reference sequence). This CDR3 comprises 13 residues. V dropped 5 bases and J dropped 4 bases, with 12 bases sitting between them.

J is TRBJ2-3 and V is TRBV12-3 or TRBV12-4; D not resolved. The ends were cut back, 5 bases at V and 6 bases at J, with 12 bases in the middle. This CDR3 is built from 13 residues. CDR3 region: CASSPLTMDTQYF. DNA for the CDR3: TGTGCCAGCAGTCCTCTTACTATGGATACGCAGTATTTT.

The rearrangement joins TRBV29-1 to TRBJ2-1; TRBD2 matches at 8 bases. The CDR3 sequence is 16 residues long. The germline gives CDR1 SQVTM, CDR2 ANQGSEA. The trim removed 4 bases at V and 6 bases at J, leaving 14 bases unmatched. The CDR3 is CSVGLRTGGSANEQFF. CDR3 DNA sequence: TGCAGCGTTGGTCTTCGTACGGGAGGGTCCGCCAATGAGCAGTTCTTC.

The chain uses TRBV28 and TRBJ2-1; weak D call: TRBD2 (5 bases). The CDR3 runs 14 residues. Deletions cut 6 bases from V and 5 bases from J, with 14 bases between. Germline CDR1 is MDHEN and CDR2 is SYDVKM. In nucleotides, the CDR3 is TGTGCCAGCAGCGGGATTGGCCCAAACAATGAGCAGTTCTTC. Its protein is CASSGIGPNNEQFF.

The sample holds many counts of this clonotype. V usage is TRBV15 and J usage is TRBJ1-2; the D is unclear. V was trimmed by 0 bases and J by 6 bases, leaving 14 bases between them. This CDR3 spans 15 amino acids. Germline V gene sequence: CDR1 LNHNV, CDR2 YYDKDF (reference sequence). The CDR3: CATSREGRTIHGYTF. In DNA form, the CDR3 reads TGTGCCACCAGCAGAGAAGGGCGCACCATACATGGCTACACCTTC.

With respect to this clonotype: With a much larger clone just one base away, this may be a read error. The genes are TRBV15 and TRBJ1-4; 8 bases are a match to TRBD1. The CDR3 covers 15 residues. V lost 5 bases, J lost 7 bases, and 9 bases stayed unmatched. Per the germline V gene, CDR1 is LNHNV and CDR2 is YYDKDF (reference sequence). The CDR3 bases are TGTGCCACCAGCGTAATAGGACAGGGAGGTGAAAAACTGTTTTTT. It specifies CATSVIGQGGEKLFF.

The chain recombines TRBV7-2 with TRBJ2-7; 11 bases are shared with TRBD2. The CDR3 contains 15 residues. V was pared by 3 bases and J by 3 bases, with 4 bases of the junction left unmatched. Germline lookup yields CDR1 SGHTA and CDR2 FQGNSA. This CDR3 is CASSFTSGGNYEQYF. CDR3 in DNA: TGTGCCAGCAGCTTTACTAGCGGGGGCAACTACGAGCAGTACTTC.

The CDR3: CASSFDPGLDYEQYF. The CDR3 DNA is TGCGCCAGCAGCTTCGACCCGGGACTGGACTACGAGCAGTACTTC. The chain recombines TRBV4-3 with TRBJ2-7, with D possibly being TRBD2 (6 bases). Germline CDR1 LGHNA, CDR2 YSLEER. The CDR3 has 15 residues. Trimming took off 5 bases at V and 3 bases at J, with 17 bases between the two ends.